This record covers a single TCR beta chain. This clone was found once. The antigen this receptor binds is unknown. No quality values exist for individual bases; no much larger clone is one base distant. This record comes from a study of CD4 T cells in relation to SARS-CoV-2 and coronaviruses (dated by TCRdb to the early 2020s). Background on the whole study: In the ViraFEST assay, PBMCs were cultured with antigen for under twelve days, after which TCR beta CDR3s were sequenced to identify antigen-specific clonal expansions. The Adaptive Biotechnologies TCR-sequencing kit was used to sequence samples from three pre-COVID donors and the naive versus memory experiments, while other data came from Illumina-based sequencing. Expansion assays from other donors in the study were sequenced with a different, Illumina-based TCR-beta assay. Memory CD4+ T cell crossreactivity between SARS-CoV-2 and common cold coronavirus spike proteins was assessed at the TCR clonotype level in the study. Shared crossreactive spike epitopes were mapped to their HLA restriction using patient-derived lymphoblastoid cell lines. The negative reference condition was either a culture with an HIV-1 Nef peptide pool or a culture with no peptide.

On the study overall, not on this receptor specifically: Pre-pandemic and post-infection samples were not both contributed by any donor, so tracing of the source of pre-existing responses was limited. Because the crossreactivity analysis focused on spike protein, crossreactivity against other viral proteins was not assessed. Compared with monoreactive clones, crossreactive clones had significantly weaker SARS-CoV-2-driven expansion, a result consistent with antigenic imprinting. The study was limited by small numbers of patients and tested TCRs. Memory CD4+ clonotypes crossrecognizing SARS-CoV-2 and at least one common cold coronavirus spike were found in roughly 65% of donors.

The germline V gene sets CDR1 to MGHRA and CDR2 to YSYEKL. V is shortened by 0 bases, J by 2 bases, and the region joining them spans 13 bases. The CDR3 has 16 amino acids, counting the end cysteine and phenylalanine. Only the CDR3 DNA stays, 48 bases, in frame from base 1. CD4+ T cells from unexposed donors were collected before the COVID-19 pandemic (2011-2018). After about 10 days of culture, CD4+ T cells were isolated with the EasySep CD4+ T cell isolation kit. Unexposed donor CD4+ T cells were tested for reactivity to SARS-CoV-2 S and N and four common cold coronavirus spike pools, as cell number allowed. Each well held 1.5 million to 2.5 million PBMCs cultured in IMDM containing around 4.9% human AB serum and approximately 9 IU/ml IL-2. Half of the culture medium was replaced with fresh IL-2-containing medium on days 3 and 7. In general, every peptide culture condition was set up in three replicate wells. Leukapheresis product for the unexposed donors was bought commercially. Ficoll-Paque PLUS gradient centrifugation was used to isolate PBMCs from either whole blood or leukapheresis product. The PBMCs went either fresh into the expansion assay or into cryopreservation at -140 degrees C. The QIAamp Micro DNA Kit was used to extract genomic DNA from the CD4+ T cells.

Receptors were amplified or captured by the immunoSEQ multiplex PCR assay. From the authors' description of their analysis: During preprocessing, nonproductive sequences were discarded, as were any CDR3s that did not begin with C, did not end with F or W, or were shorter than 7 amino acids. Antigen-specific clonotypes were called with the MANAFEST web app, based on expansion relative to reference and other culture wells. To be counted as positive, a clone had to show significant expansion compared with the reference culture, at an FDR below 0.05, in 2 of 3 replicate wells. A further requirement for positive clones was significant expansion compared with all other tandem wells, along with an odds ratio above 5. After three terminal residues were trimmed from each end, CDR3 homology was quantified as pairwise Levenshtein distance using the stringdist R package. Held by TCRdb, this immuneACCESS table contains in-frame sequences only and omits some clones. Under half of the omission traces to an unresolved V gene where checked; the cause of the rest is unknown. D and trimming come from the DNA, and the V and J calls and clone size come from that table. This sample is represented by 20,000 to 25,000 clones; approximately 70% of them were singletons. The top ten clonotypes cover about 16% of the sample.

The sample was CD4+ T cells from PBMCs, cultured in vitro. The V and J segments used are TRBV4-1 and TRBJ2-5, and possibly TRBD1, on 7 matching bases. This TCR was recovered from a human donor in good health. For the CDR3, the sequence is CASSQDRQGGQETQYF. The DNA is as follows: TGCGCCAGCAGCCAAGATCGACAGGGAGGTCAAGAGACCCAGTACTTC.